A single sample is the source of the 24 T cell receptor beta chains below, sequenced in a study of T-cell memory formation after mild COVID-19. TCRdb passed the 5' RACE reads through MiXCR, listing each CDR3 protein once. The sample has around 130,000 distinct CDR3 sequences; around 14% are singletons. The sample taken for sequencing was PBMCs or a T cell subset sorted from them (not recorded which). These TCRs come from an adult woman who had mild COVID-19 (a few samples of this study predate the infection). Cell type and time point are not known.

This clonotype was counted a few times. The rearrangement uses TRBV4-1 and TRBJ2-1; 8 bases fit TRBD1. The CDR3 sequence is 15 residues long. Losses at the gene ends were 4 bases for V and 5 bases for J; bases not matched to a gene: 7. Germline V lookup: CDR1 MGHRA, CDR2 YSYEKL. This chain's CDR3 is CASSPDRGSHNEQFF. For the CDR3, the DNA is TGCGCCAGCAGCCCCGACAGGGGTAGCCACAATGAGCAGTTCTTC.

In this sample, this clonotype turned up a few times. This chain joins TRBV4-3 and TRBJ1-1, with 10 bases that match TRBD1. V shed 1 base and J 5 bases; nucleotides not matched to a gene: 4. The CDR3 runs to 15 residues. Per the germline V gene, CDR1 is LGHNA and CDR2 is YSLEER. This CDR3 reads CASSQGTGGSTEAFF. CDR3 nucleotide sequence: TGCGCCAGCAGCCAAGGGACAGGGGGGAGTACTGAAGCTTTCTTT.

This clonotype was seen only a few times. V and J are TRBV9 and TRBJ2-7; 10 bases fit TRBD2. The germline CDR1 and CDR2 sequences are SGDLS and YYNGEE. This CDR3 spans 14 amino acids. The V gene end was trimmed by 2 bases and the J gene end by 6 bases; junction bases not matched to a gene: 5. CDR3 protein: CASSVASGSSEQYF. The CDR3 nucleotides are TGTGCCAGCAGCGTGGCTAGCGGGAGCTCCGAGCAGTACTTC. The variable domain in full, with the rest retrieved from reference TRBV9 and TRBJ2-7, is DSGVTQTPKHLITATGQRVTLRCSPRSGDLSVYWYQQSLDQGLQFLIQYYNGEERAKGNILERFSAQQFPDLHSELNLSSLELGDSALYFCASSVASGSSEQYFGPGTRLTVT.

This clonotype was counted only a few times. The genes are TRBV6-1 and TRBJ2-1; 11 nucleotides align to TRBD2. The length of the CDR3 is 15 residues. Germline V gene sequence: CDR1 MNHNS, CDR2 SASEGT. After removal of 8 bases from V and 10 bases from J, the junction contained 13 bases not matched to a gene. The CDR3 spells CASAELAGALWEQFF. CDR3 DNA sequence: TGTGCCAGCGCTGAACTAGCGGGGGCCCTCTGGGAGCAGTTCTTC.

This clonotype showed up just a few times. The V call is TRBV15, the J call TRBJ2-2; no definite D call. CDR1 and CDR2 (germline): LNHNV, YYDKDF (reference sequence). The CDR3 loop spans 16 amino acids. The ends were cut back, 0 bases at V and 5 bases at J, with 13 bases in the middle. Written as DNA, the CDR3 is TGTGCCACCAGCAGAGACCAGCATAGTTATACCGGGGAGCTGTTTTTT. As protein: CATSRDQHSYTGELFF.

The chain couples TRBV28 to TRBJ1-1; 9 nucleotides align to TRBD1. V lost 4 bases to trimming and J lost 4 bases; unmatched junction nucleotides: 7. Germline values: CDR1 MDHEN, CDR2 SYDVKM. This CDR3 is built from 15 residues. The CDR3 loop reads CASSYTGTGSTEAFF. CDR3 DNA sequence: TGTGCCAGCAGTTACACCGGGACAGGGTCCACTGAAGCTTTCTTT.

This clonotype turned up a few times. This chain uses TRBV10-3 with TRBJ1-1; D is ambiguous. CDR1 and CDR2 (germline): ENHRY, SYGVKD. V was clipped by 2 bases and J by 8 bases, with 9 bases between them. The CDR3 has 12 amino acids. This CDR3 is CAISEGVSEAFF. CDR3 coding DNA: TGTGCCATCAGTGAGGGGGTGAGCGAAGCTTTCTTT.

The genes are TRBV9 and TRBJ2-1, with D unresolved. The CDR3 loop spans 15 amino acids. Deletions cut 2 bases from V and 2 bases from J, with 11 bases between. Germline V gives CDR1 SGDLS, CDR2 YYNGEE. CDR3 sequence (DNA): TGTGCCAGCAGCGTCTCTGACCCCCCCTACAATGAGCAGTTCTTC. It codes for CASSVSDPPYNEQFF.

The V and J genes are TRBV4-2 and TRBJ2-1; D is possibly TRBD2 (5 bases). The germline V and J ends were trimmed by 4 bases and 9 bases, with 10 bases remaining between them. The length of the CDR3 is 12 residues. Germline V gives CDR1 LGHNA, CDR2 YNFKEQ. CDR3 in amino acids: CASSRGSGEQFF. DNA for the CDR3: TGTGCCAGCAGCCGAGGGTCCGGTGAGCAGTTCTTC.

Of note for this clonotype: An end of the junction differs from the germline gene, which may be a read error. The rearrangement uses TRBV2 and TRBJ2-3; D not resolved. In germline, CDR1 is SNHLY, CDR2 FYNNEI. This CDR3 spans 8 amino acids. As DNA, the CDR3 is TGTGCCAGCATTGCAGGACGTTTT. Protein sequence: CASIAGRF. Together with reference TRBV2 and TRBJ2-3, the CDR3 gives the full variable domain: EPEVTQTPSHQVTQMGQEVILRCVPISNHLYFYWYRQILGQKVEFLVSFYNNEISEKSEIFDDQFSVERPDGSNFTLKIRSTKLEDSAMYFCASIAGRFGPGTRLTVL.

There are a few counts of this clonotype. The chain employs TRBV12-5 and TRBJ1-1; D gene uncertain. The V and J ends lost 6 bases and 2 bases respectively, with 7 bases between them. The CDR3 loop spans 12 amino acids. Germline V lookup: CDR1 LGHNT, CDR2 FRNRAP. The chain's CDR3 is CASGQSNTEAFF. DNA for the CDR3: TGTGCTAGTGGCCAATCTAACACTGAAGCTTTCTTT.

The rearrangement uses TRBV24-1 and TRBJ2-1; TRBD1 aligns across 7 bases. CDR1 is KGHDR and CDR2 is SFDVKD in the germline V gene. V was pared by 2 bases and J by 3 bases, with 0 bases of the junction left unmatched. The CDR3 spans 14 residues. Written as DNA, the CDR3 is TGTGCCACCAGTGATTGGGACAGCTACAATGAGCAGTTCTTC. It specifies CATSDWDSYNEQFF.

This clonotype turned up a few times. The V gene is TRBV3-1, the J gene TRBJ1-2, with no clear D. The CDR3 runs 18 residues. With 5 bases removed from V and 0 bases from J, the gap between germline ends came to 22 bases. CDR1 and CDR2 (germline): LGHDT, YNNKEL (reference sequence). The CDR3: CASSEQIIYTPANYGYTF. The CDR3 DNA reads TGTGCCAGCAGCGAACAAATTATTTACACCCCTGCTAACTATGGCTACACCTTC.

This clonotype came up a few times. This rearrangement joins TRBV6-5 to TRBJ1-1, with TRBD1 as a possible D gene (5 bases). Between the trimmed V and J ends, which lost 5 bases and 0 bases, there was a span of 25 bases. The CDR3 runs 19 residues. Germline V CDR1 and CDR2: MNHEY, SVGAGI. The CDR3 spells CASSKIGTATRVVNTEAFF. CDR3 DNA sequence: TGTGCCAGCAGTAAAATAGGGACCGCCACACGGGTGGTGAACACTGAAGCTTTCTTT.

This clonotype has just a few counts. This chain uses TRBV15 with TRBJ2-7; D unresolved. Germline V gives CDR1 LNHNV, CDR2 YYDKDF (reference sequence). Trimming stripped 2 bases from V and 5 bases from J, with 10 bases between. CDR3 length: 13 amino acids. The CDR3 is CATSRSALDEQYF. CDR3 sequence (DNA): TGTGCCACCAGCAGATCCGCTTTAGACGAGCAGTACTTC. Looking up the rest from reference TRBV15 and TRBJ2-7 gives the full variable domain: DAMVIQNPRYQVTQFGKPVTLSCSQTLNHNVMYWYQQKSSQAPKLLFHYYDKDFNNEADTPDNFQSRRPNTSFCFLDIRSPGLGDTAMYLCATSRSALDEQYFGPGTRLTVT.

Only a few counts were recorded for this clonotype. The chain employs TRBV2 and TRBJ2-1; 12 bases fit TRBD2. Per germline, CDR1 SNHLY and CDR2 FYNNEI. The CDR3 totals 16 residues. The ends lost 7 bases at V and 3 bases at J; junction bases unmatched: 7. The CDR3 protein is CASTPPGLAGYNEQFF. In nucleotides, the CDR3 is TGTGCCAGCACCCCCCCGGGACTAGCGGGCTACAATGAGCAGTTCTTC.

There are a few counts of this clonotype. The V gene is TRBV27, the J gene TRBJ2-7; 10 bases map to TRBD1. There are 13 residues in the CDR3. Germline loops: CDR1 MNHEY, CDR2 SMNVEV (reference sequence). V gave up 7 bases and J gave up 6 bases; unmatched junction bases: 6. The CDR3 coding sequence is TGTGCCAGCACGGGACAGGGGAGTCTCGAGCAGTACTTC. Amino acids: CASTGQGSLEQYF.

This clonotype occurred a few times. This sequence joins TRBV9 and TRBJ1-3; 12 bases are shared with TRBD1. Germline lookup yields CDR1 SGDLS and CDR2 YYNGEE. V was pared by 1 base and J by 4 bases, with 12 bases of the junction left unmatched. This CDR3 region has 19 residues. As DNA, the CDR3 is TGTGCCAGCAGCGTAAAGAAGGATGGGGACAGGGGGCTCGGAAACACCATATATTTT. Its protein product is CASSVKKDGDRGLGNTIYF.

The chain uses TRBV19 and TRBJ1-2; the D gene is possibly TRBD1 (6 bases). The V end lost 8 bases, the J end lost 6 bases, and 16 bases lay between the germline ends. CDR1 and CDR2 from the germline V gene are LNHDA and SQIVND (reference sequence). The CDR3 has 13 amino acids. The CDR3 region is CASETGGMDGYTF. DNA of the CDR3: TGTGCCAGTGAGACAGGTGGGATGGATGGCTACACCTTC.

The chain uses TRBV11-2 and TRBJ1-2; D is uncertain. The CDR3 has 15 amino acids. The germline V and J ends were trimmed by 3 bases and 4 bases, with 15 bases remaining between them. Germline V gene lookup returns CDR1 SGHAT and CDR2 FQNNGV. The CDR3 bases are TGTGCCAGCAGCTTTAGTGGCGCGACCCGCTATGGCTACACCTTC. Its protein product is CASSFSGATRYGYTF.

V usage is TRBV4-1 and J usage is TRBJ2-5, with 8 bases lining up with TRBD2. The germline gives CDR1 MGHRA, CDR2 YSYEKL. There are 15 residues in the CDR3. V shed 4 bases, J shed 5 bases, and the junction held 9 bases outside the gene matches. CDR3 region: CASSPTGGAWETQYF. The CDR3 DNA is TGCGCCAGCAGCCCTACGGGAGGGGCATGGGAGACCCAGTACTTC.

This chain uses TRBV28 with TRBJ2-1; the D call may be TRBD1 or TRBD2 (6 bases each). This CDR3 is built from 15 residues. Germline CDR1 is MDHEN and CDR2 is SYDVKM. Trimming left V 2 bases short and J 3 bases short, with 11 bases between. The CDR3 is CASSLRGLHYNEQFF. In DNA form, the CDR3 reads TGTGCCAGCAGTTTACGGGGGCTTCACTACAATGAGCAGTTCTTC.

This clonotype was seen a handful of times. CDR3 bases: TGTGCCAGCAGTAGTCGAATAGCCAAAAACATTCAGTACTTC. It yields the protein CASSSRIAKNIQYF. V and J are TRBV28 and TRBJ2-4; D remains ambiguous. The CDR3 contains 14 residues. V dropped 5 bases and J dropped 0 bases, with 8 bases sitting between them. Germline CDR1 reads MDHEN; CDR2 reads SYDVKM.

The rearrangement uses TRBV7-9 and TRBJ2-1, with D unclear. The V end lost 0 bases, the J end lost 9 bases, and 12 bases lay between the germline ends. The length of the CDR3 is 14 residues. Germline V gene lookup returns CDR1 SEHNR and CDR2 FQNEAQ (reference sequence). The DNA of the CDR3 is TGTGCCAGCAGCTTAGCCCCAGTAAACAGTGAGCAGTTCTTC. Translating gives CASSLAPVNSEQFF.